This T cell receptor beta chain was identified during a study of T cell changes during pregnancy in multiple sclerosis. The CDR3 runs 17 residues. Germline V CDR1 and CDR2: SGHVS, FNYEAQ. V dropped 3 bases and J dropped 7; count of bases not matched to a gene: 15. TCRdb's table, derived via immunoSEQ multiplex PCR, lists solely in-frame clones and lacks some. There are 99,000 or so clones in the sample; approximately 94% occur only once, and almost 1% lies in the top ten. J is TRBJ1-2 and V is TRBV7-6, with 9 bases matching TRBD1. The sequence derives from a female donor with multiple sclerosis, enrolled in a pregnancy study. The specimen comprised peripheral blood, sampled after pregnancy. CDR3 nucleotides: TGTGCCAGCAGCTTCACCCGTGACCGAGACAGGGGGAGTGGCTACACCTTC. Residues: CASSFTRDRDRGSGYTF.